The 23 T cell receptor beta chains below all came from one sample that was sequenced in a study of a mutant IDH1 vaccine in newly diagnosed glioma (dated by TCRdb to the early 2020s). Library prep was done by the immunoSEQ multiplex PCR assay. In TCRdb, the immuneACCESS table is reduced to in-frame sequences with V and J assigned. These tables do not hold every clone; where another copy was compared, an unresolved V gene accounts for under half, and the others remain unexplained. The sample records around 41,000 clones, over 75% of which are singletons. Together, the top ten hold 1.5% of the sample. The sample's time point label, in plain terms: week 35, safety follow-up. Each vaccine dose was 300 ug of a 20-mer mutant IDH1 peptide in Montanide, given subcutaneously with topical imiquimod. These receptors have no known antigen. The specimen was PBMCs, collected from a glioma patient whose treatment included an IDH1 peptide vaccine. Every receptor here comes from a man in his forties with glioma.

This rearrangement joins TRBV15 to TRBJ2-1; D uncertain. This CDR3 spans 15 amino acids. The ends were cut back, 0 bases at V and 0 bases at J, with 6 bases in the middle. Germline assignment: CDR1 LNHNV and CDR2 YYDKDF (reference sequence). In DNA, the CDR3 is TGTGCCACCAGCAGAGACATAAGCTCCTACAATGAGCAGTTCTTC. It translates to CATSRDISSYNEQFF.

The chain recombines TRBV7-2 with TRBJ1-4; D is unclear. This CDR3 has 14 residues. Trimming stripped 5 bases from V and 4 bases from J, with 11 bases between. Germline V gene lookup returns CDR1 SGHTA and CDR2 FQGNSA. The CDR3 coding sequence is TGTGCCAGCAGCCCGGACCGAAATAATGAAAAACTGTTTTTT. This translates into CASSPDRNNEKLFF.

The CDR3 protein is CASSGGLAVTDTQYF. The CDR3 nucleotides read TGTGCCAGCAGCGGGGGACTAGCGGTCACAGATACGCAGTATTTT. V is TRBV5-6 and J is TRBJ2-3; 11 bases line up with TRBD2. CDR1 is SGHDT, CDR2 YYEEEE, per germline. This CDR3 comprises 15 residues. The trim removed 4 bases at V and 2 bases at J, leaving 3 bases unmatched.

J is TRBJ1-5 and V is TRBV21-1. TRBV21-1 is described as a pseudogene. The CDR3 totals 14 residues. The CDR3 sequence: CASSKDRFNQPQHF. For the CDR3, the DNA is TGTGCCAGCAGCAAAGACCGCTTCAATCAGCCCCAGCATTTT.

V is TRBV28 and J is TRBJ2-7, with D possibly being TRBD1 or TRBD2 (7 bases each). The V and J ends lost 6 bases and 5 bases respectively, with 14 bases between them. This CDR3 comprises 13 residues. Germline assignment: CDR1 MDHEN and CDR2 SYDVKM. The CDR3 DNA reads TGTGCCAGCAGCCTCAGGGGGGGAGACGAGCAGTACTTC. Translation gives CASSLRGGDEQYF.

This chain links TRBV28 with TRBJ2-7, with D possibly matching TRBD2 (5 bases). Trimming removed 6 bases at V and 6 bases at J, with 12 bases between. This CDR3 contains 12 residues. CDR1 and CDR2 from the germline V gene are MDHEN and SYDVKM. CDR3 in DNA: TGTGCCAGCAGGGCTACTAGTTTCGAGCAGTACTTC. Its protein is CASRATSFEQYF.

The chain uses TRBV6-1 and TRBJ2-5, with D possibly TRBD1 on 5 matching bases. The V end lost 4 bases, the J end lost 4 bases, and 10 bases lay between the germline ends. The CDR3 covers 13 residues. Germline loops: CDR1 MNHNS, CDR2 SASEGT. CDR3 nucleotides: TGTGCCAGCAGTGCAGGGTTTTTAGAGACCCAGTACTTC. Translation: CASSAGFLETQYF.

V and J are TRBV7-2 and TRBJ1-2; the match to TRBD1 covers 7 bases. Germline-derived CDR1 and CDR2 are SGHTA and FQGNSA. V lost 5 bases, J lost 3 bases, and 3 bases stayed unmatched. CDR3 length equals 13 residues. The CDR3 DNA reads as TGTGCCAGCAGCCGCGACAGGGACTATGGCTACACCTTC. It translates to CASSRDRDYGYTF.

Points on this clone: One end of the junction fails to match germline, which may point to a read error. The J gene is TRBJ2-3, the V gene TRBV7-7; 14 bases align to TRBD2. The CDR3 has 17 amino acids. From germline, CDR1 is SSHAT and CDR2 FNYEAQ (reference sequence). CDR3 sequence reads: CASSPGTSGSVADTQYF. The DNA for the CDR3 is TGTGCTAGCAGCCCAGGGACTAGCGGGAGCGTGGCCGATACGCAGTATTTT.

The V gene is TRBV7-6, the J gene TRBJ2-5; D gene uncertain. V lost 1 base to trimming and J lost 5 bases, with 8 bases between them. Germline V gene data show CDR1 as SGHVS and CDR2 as FNYEAQ. The CDR3 has 13 residues. The CDR3 here is CASSLGAYETQYF. In DNA, the CDR3 is TGTGCCAGCAGCTTAGGGGCCTACGAGACCCAGTACTTC.

The J gene is TRBJ1-3, the V gene TRBV19; D is undetermined. CDR1 and CDR2 from the germline V gene are LNHDA and SQIVND (reference sequence). This CDR3 region has 16 residues. V was shortened by 5 bases and J by 0 bases, with 14 bases between the two germline ends. CDR3 coding DNA: TGTGCCAGTAGTGTCTCGTTACCGAGCTCTGGAAACACCATATATTTT. This codes for CASSVSLPSSGNTIYF.

The chain has TRBV6-1 and TRBJ1-2; no firm D call. V dropped 3 bases and J dropped 3 bases, with 8 bases sitting between them. Germline lookup yields CDR1 MNHNS and CDR2 SASEGT. This CDR3 has 13 residues. This CDR3 is CASSENGYYGYTF. The CDR3 DNA is TGTGCCAGCAGTGAGAACGGATACTATGGCTACACCTTC.

This sequence joins TRBV10-1 and TRBJ2-5, with 10 bases aligning to TRBD2. J gave up 5 bases and V 6 bases, and 3 bases lay outside the gene matches. The germline V gene has CDR1 WNHNN and CDR2 SYGVQD (reference sequence). CDR3 length equals 13 residues. The CDR3 loop is CASSPGLAETQYF. As DNA, the CDR3 is TGCGCCAGCAGCCCGGGACTAGCGGAGACCCAGTACTTC.

The chain joins TRBV6-1 to TRBJ2-3, with D unresolved. With 2 bases removed from V and 3 bases from J, the gap between germline ends came to 12 bases. CDR1 is MNHNS and CDR2 is SASEGT in the germline V gene. CDR3 length: 15 amino acids. The CDR3 sequence is CASSEQPHSTDTQYF. The CDR3 DNA reads TGTGCCAGCAGTGAACAGCCTCACAGTACAGATACGCAGTATTTT.

V gene TRBV2 combines with J gene TRBJ1-2; 7 nucleotides match TRBD1. Germline CDR1 reads SNHLY; CDR2 reads FYNNEI. With 5 bases clipped from V and 0 bases from J, the junction kept 6 bases outside the gene matches. This CDR3 region has 15 residues. CDR3 sequence: CASSRLQGSNYGYTF. Written as DNA, the CDR3 is TGTGCCAGCAGTCGCTTACAGGGGTCTAACTATGGCTACACCTTC.

This clone was seen a few times. V is TRBV11-2 and J is TRBJ2-7; 8 bases agree with TRBD2. The CDR3 is 16 amino acids. With V trimmed by 2 bases and J by 1 base, 7 bases remained unmatched. Germline loops: CDR1 SGHAT, CDR2 FQNNGV. CDR3 region: CASSLPSGTRSYEQYF. Here the CDR3 DNA reads TGTGCCAGCAGCTTACCTTCCGGGACTAGATCCTACGAGCAGTACTTC.

The V gene is TRBV18, the J gene TRBJ1-2; 7 bases line up with TRBD1. This CDR3 has 15 amino acids. The trim removed 2 bases at V and 7 bases at J, leaving 10 bases unmatched. Germline CDR1 and CDR2: KGHSH and LQKENI. In DNA, the CDR3 is TGTGCCAGCTCACCAGGACAGGCGCTCGATGGTGGCTACACCTTC. Protein sequence: CASSPGQALDGGYTF.

This clone has a single count. The J gene is TRBJ2-3, the V gene TRBV27; no clear D. Trimming shortened V by 5 bases and J by 0 bases, and 12 bases separated the two germline ends. Germline V gene sequence: CDR1 MNHEY, CDR2 SMNVEV (reference sequence). The CDR3 sequence is 15 residues long. CDR3 bases: TGTGCCAGCAGTACCCCCCTCGGGAGCACAGATACGCAGTATTTT. Translating it yields CASSTPLGSTDTQYF.

The chain joins TRBV7-2 to TRBJ2-7, with 8 bases that match TRBD2. From germline, CDR1 is SGHTA and CDR2 FQGNSA. V lost 6 bases and J lost 6; bases outside the gene matches: 10. The CDR3 loop spans 14 amino acids. The DNA for the CDR3 is TGTGCCAGCAGGTATGACGGGAGGGCCGCCGAGCAGTACTTC. As protein: CASRYDGRAAEQYF.

The chain has TRBV5-6 and TRBJ2-7, with 8 bases matching TRBD1. This CDR3 region has 12 residues. Trimming cost V 4 bases and J 4 bases; bases outside gene matches: 1. The germline V gene has CDR1 SGHDT and CDR2 YYEEEE. CDR3 sequence: CASSRDRYEQYF. Written as DNA, the CDR3 is TGTGCCAGCAGCCGGGACAGGTACGAGCAGTACTTC.

This sequence joins TRBV19 and TRBJ1-6; D is unclear. Trimming shortened V by 6 bases and J by 9 bases, and 12 bases separated the two germline ends. Germline V lookup: CDR1 LNHDA, CDR2 SQIVND (reference sequence). The CDR3 is 13 residues long. CDR3 loop: CASSDMEGSPLHF. The CDR3 DNA reads TGTGCCAGTAGCGACATGGAGGGTTCACCCCTCCACTTT.

The chain employs TRBV1 and TRBJ2-3. TRBV1 has pseudogene status. This CDR3 spans 16 amino acids. CDR3 DNA: TGCACCAGCAGAGTCGAACCCGCTCCTAGCACAGATACGCAGTATTTT. Amino acid sequence: CTSRVEPAPSTDTQYF.

The rearrangement uses TRBV10-3 and TRBJ1-1; TRBD1 might be the D (6 bases). This CDR3 contains 14 residues. Trimming cost V 7 bases and J 4 bases, with 16 bases left between them. Germline-derived CDR1 and CDR2 are ENHRY and SYGVKD. Written as DNA, the CDR3 is TGTGCCATCACACAGGGTTCTAGAATCACTGAAGCTTTCTTT. Translating gives CAITQGSRITEAFF.